This T cell receptor beta chain was recorded in a study of Graves' ophthalmopathy and Graves' hyperthyroidism. This CDR3 spans 14 amino acids. The V gene's germline CDR1 is DFQATT and CDR2 SNEGSKA (reference sequence). Lactation, pregnancy, uncontrolled infections and other autoimmune diseases were all grounds for excluding patients. As for this clonotype: One base away lies a much larger clone, so this may be a sequencing read error.

TCR beta CDR3 regions were amplified from RNA transcripts. The workflow started with a first-round RT-PCR run with HTBI primers and then moved on to a second-round multiplex PCR. TCRdb re-analysed the multiplex PCR reads in MiXCR, keeping a single row per CDR3 protein. This table has 400,000 or so distinct CDR3 sequences, just over 15% appearing once. Sequencing used peripheral blood. The gene calls are TRBV20-1 and TRBJ2-5; the D gene could be TRBD1 or TRBD2 (6 bases each). This TCR was sampled from a woman between 18 and 29 years old with stable Graves' hyperthyroidism. The CDR3 nucleotides are TGCAGTGCTAGAGTTGACGGGGGCGGTGAGACCCGGTACTTC. This encodes CSARVDGGGETRYF.